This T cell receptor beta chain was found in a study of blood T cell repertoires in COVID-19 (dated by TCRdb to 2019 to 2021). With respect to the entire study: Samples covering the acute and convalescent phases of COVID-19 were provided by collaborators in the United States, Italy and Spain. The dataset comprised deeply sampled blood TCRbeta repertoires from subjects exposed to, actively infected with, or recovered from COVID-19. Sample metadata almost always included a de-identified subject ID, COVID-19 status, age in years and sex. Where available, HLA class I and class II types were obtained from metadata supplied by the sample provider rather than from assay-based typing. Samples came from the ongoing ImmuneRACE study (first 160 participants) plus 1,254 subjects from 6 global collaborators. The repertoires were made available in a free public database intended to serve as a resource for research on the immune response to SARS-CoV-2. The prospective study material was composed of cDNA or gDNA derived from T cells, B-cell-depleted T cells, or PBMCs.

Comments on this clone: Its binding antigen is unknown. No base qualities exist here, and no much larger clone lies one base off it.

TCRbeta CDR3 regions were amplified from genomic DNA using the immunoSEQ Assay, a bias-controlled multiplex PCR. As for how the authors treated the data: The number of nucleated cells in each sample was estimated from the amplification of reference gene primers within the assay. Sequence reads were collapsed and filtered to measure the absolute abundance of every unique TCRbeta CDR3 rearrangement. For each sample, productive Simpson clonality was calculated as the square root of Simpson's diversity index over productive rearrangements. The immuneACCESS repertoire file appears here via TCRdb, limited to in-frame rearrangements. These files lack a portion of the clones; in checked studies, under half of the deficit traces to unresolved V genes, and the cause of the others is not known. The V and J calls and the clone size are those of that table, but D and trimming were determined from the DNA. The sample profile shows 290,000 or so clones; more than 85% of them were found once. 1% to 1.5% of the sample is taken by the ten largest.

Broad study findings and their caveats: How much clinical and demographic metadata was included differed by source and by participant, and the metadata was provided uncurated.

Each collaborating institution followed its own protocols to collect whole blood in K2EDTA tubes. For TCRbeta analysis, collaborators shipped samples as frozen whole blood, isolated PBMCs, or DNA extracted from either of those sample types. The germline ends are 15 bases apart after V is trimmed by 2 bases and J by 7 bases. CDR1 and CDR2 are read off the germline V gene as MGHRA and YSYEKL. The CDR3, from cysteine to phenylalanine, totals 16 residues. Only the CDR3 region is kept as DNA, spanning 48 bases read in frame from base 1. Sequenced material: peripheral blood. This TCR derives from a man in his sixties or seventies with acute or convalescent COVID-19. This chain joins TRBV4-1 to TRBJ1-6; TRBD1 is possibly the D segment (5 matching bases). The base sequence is TGCGCCAGCAGCCAATCGTCTGGGGCCAGGAATTCACCCCTCCACTTT. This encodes CASSQSSGARNSPLHF.